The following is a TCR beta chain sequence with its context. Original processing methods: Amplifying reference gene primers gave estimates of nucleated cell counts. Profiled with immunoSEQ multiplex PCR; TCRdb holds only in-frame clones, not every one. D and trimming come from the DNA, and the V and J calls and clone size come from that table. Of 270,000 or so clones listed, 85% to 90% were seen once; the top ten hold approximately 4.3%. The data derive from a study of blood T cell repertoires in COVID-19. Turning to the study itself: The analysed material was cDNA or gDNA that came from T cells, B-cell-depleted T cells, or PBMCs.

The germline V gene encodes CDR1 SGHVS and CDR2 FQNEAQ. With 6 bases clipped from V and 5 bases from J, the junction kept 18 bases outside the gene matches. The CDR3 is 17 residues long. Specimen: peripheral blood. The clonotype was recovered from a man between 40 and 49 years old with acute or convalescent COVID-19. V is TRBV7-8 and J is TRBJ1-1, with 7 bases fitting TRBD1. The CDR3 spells CASSENRGSSLRTEAFF. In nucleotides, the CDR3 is TGTGCCAGCAGTGAGAACAGGGGATCCTCCCTAAGGACTGAAGCTTTCTTT.